This T cell receptor beta chain is from a study of T cells in Graves' hyperthyroidism and ophthalmopathy. The source material, RNA transcripts, was used to amplify TCR beta CDR3 regions. A first-round RT-PCR of the TCR CDR3 used the HTBI primer set. MiXCR, run by TCRdb on the multiplex PCR reads, gives a single entry per CDR3 protein. The sample shows about 570,000 distinct CDR3 sequences, 46% of them seen only once. Study-wide results and limits: Ophthalmopathy was told apart from stable hyperthyroidism by a 13 V-J model.

This clonotype was counted ten times or more. The antigen is not known. Each diagnosis drew on symptoms, thyroxine, TRAb, thyroid ultrasound and orbital computed tomography findings. V was clipped by 2 bases and J by 3 bases; unmatched bases: 4. Germline V CDR1 and CDR2: KGHDR, SFDVKD. The CDR3 is 15 amino acids. The V and J genes are TRBV24-1 and TRBJ2-5, with 8 bases identical to TRBD1. The receptor was derived from an adult woman with Graves' disease, either hyperthyroidism or ophthalmopathy (not recorded which). The sequenced sample was peripheral blood or thyroid tissue (not recorded which). In DNA form, the CDR3 reads TGTGCCACCAGTGATTCGACAGGGGATGAAGAGACCCAGTACTTC. The encoded protein is CATSDSTGDEETQYF.